This T cell receptor beta chain is drawn from a study of T cell repertoires in cytomegalovirus infection. Study-level background: CMV infection together with matching HLA type was indicated by public TCR beta signatures.

With respect to this clonotype: The antigen is undetermined.

Notes on the study in general: CMV-specific TCR beta clonotypes restricted by HLA-C dominated the ex vivo response.

One entry per CDR3 protein, called by TCRdb with MiXCR from the reads. The sample holds 400,000 to 600,000 distinct CDR3 sequences; approximately 40% are singletons and the top ten take about 45%. The trim removed 0 bases at V and 6 bases at J, leaving 11 bases unmatched. Germline V gene lookup returns CDR1 LGHDT and CDR2 YNNKEL (reference sequence). The CDR3 runs 16 residues. This receptor was taken from a human donor in good health (CMV status not recorded). Some clones in this sample may be carry-over from other donors' samples. This chain links TRBV3-1 with TRBJ2-7; 7 bases are shared with TRBD2. The specimen comprised cultured PBMCs, sampled from culture after CMV antigen stimulation. The CDR3 here is CASSQDRSGGPVEQYF. The DNA for the CDR3 is TGTGCCAGCAGCCAAGATCGGTCGGGGGGACCCGTCGAGCAGTACTTC.